The 32 T cell receptor beta chains below come from one sample, sequenced in a study of CD8 T cells in ankylosing spondylitis. Antigens of these TCRs are unknown. Study-level points and caveats: Made up of eight highly homologous variants, a TCR beta motif appeared characteristic of ankylosing spondylitis blood.

TCRdb called the 5' RACE reads again in MiXCR, with one record for every CDR3 protein. The table shows more than 100,000 distinct CDR3 sequences, with more than 15% occurring only once. The sample taken for sequencing was blood, either unsorted or a sorted T cell fraction (not recorded which). The receptors originated from a male donor with ankylosing spondylitis.

The CDR3 nucleotides read TGTGCCAGCAGTTTTCGGCTCGGCCAGTACTTC. Protein: CASSFRLGQYF. V usage is TRBV28 and J usage is TRBJ2-5; D is undetermined. Germline CDR1 and CDR2: MDHEN and SYDVKM. Trimming stripped 3 bases from V and 10 bases from J, with 9 bases between. The CDR3 covers 11 residues.

This clonotype was observed many times. J is TRBJ2-4 and V is TRBV25-1; 7 bases line up with TRBD1. Germline CDR1 reads MGHDK; CDR2 reads SYGVNS. The CDR3 extends over 15 amino acids. V gave up 4 bases and J gave up 6 bases; unmatched junction bases: 9. For the CDR3, the DNA is TGTGCCAGCAGTGGGGACAGTCTCTTAGTAAACATTCAGTACTTC. Translated: CASSGDSLLVNIQYF.

The rearrangement links TRBV6-2 or TRBV6-3 to TRBJ1-1, with D possibly TRBD1 on 6 matching bases. V lost 1 base, J lost 1 base, and 10 bases lay in between. Germline V gives CDR1 MNHEY, CDR2 SVGEGT. This CDR3 comprises 15 residues. The CDR3 bases are TGTGCCAGCAGTTACTTGGCAGGGGAGAACACTGAAGCTTTCTTT. Translated, it gives CASSYLAGENTEAFF.

This clonotype occurred a few times. The chain combines TRBV9 with TRBJ2-7; 13 bases agree with TRBD2. The V gene's germline CDR1 is SGDLS and CDR2 YYNGEE. J gave up 3 bases and V 4 bases, and 4 bases lay outside the gene matches. The CDR3 totals 15 residues. The chain's CDR3 is CASSPTSGRIYEQYF. The CDR3 DNA reads TGTGCCAGCAGCCCGACTAGCGGGAGGATCTACGAGCAGTACTTC.

This clonotype has only a few counts. J is TRBJ1-1 and V is TRBV20-1; D remains unclear. The CDR3 extends over 10 amino acids. The V end lost 2 bases, the J end lost 6 bases, and 4 bases lay between the germline ends. The germline gives CDR1 DFQATT, CDR2 SNEGSKA (reference sequence). The CDR3 sequence: CSARSAEAFF. CDR3 bases: TGCAGTGCTAGATCCGCTGAAGCTTTCTTT.

In its sample, this clonotype was seen many times. This chain links TRBV4-3 with TRBJ2-2, with TRBD2 identical over 11 bases. The length of the CDR3 is 16 residues. Germline lookup yields CDR1 LGHNA and CDR2 YSLEER. Losses at the gene ends were 3 bases for V and 5 bases for J; bases not matched to a gene: 5. The CDR3 protein is CASSQETSGSTGELFF. As DNA, the CDR3 is TGCGCCAGCAGCCAGGAAACTAGCGGGAGTACCGGGGAGCTGTTTTTT.

The chain links TRBV3-1 to TRBJ2-2; D possibly corresponds to TRBD2 (6 bases). Germline loops: CDR1 LGHDT, CDR2 YNNKEL (reference sequence). V gave up 3 bases and J gave up 4 bases, with 12 bases separating them. CDR3 length equals 15 residues. DNA for the CDR3: TGTGCCAGCAGCCACGGGACTCGACCCACCGGGGAGCTGTTTTTT. Translated, it gives CASSHGTRPTGELFF.

V is TRBV10-3 and J is TRBJ2-6; possibly TRBD1 or TRBD2 for D (6 bases each). Germline-derived CDR1 and CDR2 are ENHRY and SYGVKD. The CDR3 contains 17 residues. Trimming stripped 2 bases from V and 1 base from J, with 12 bases between. The CDR3 loop is CAISEDRRGSGANVLTF. The CDR3 region has the DNA TGTGCCATCAGTGAGGACCGGAGGGGGTCTGGGGCCAACGTCCTGACTTTC.

In its sample, this clonotype was seen a few times. The chain joins TRBV5-6 to TRBJ2-1; D might be TRBD2 (6 bases). V was shortened by 2 bases and J by 4 bases, with 16 bases between the two germline ends. There are 16 residues in the CDR3. Germline lookup yields CDR1 SGHDT and CDR2 YYEEEE. The CDR3 nucleotides are TGTGCCAGCAGCTTAGCCGGGAGTGTTTGGTACAATGAGCAGTTCTTC. Translating gives CASSLAGSVWYNEQFF.

The CDR3 here is CSARTGGNEQYF. The CDR3 DNA is TGCAGCGCGCGGACAGGGGGAAACGAGCAGTACTTC. This chain links TRBV20-1 with TRBJ2-7; 10 bases match TRBD1. CDR3 length equals 12 residues. Germline lookup yields CDR1 DFQATT and CDR2 SNEGSKA (reference sequence).

This clonotype was counted only a few times. This sequence joins TRBV7-2 and TRBJ2-7; 13 nucleotides line up with TRBD2. This CDR3 is 16 amino acids long. Trimming removed 6 bases from V and 3 bases from J; junction bases left unmatched: 8. Germline V gene lookup returns CDR1 SGHTA and CDR2 FQGNSA. Here the CDR3 reads CASSLRGTSGNYEQYF. CDR3 sequence (DNA): TGTGCCAGCAGTCTCCGGGGGACTAGCGGGAACTACGAGCAGTACTTC. Drawing the rest from reference TRBV7-2 and TRBJ2-7, the complete variable domain is GAGVSQSPSNKVTEKGKDVELRCDPISGHTALYWYRQSLGQGLEFLIYFQGNSAPDKSGLPSDRFSAERTGGSVSTLTIQRTQQEDSAVYLCASSLRGTSGNYEQYFGPGTRLTVT.

V and J are TRBV4-3 and TRBJ1-2; D gene unclear. Germline values: CDR1 LGHNA, CDR2 YSLEER. CDR3 length equals 16 residues. Trimming pared 0 bases from V and 4 bases from J, leaving 15 bases between. CDR3 protein: CASSQDYKGPTYGYTF. The CDR3 DNA reads as TGCGCCAGCAGCCAAGATTATAAGGGTCCAACCTATGGCTACACCTTC.

J is TRBJ2-1 and V is TRBV2; the D is unclear. Trimming left V 4 bases short and J 6 bases short, with 16 bases between. CDR1 is SNHLY, CDR2 FYNNEI, per germline. The CDR3 totals 15 residues. CDR3 nucleotide sequence: TGTGCCAGCAGTGCTTTGGAGTCGGGCCCCAATGAGCAGTTCTTC. Its translation is CASSALESGPNEQFF.

In its sample, this clonotype was seen a few times. The rearrangement uses TRBV5-1 and TRBJ2-2; D tentatively reads TRBD1 or TRBD2 (6 bases each). V lost 0 bases to trimming and J lost 1 base, with 10 bases between them. CDR1 SGHRS and CDR2 YFSETQ come from the germline V gene. The CDR3 runs to 16 residues. The CDR3 sequence is CASSLEGGLNTGELFF. DNA of the CDR3: TGCGCCAGCAGCTTGGAGGGGGGCCTGAACACCGGGGAGCTGTTTTTT.

This sequence joins TRBV24-1 and TRBJ2-3; TRBD2 matches at 12 bases. V shed 5 bases and J 4 bases; nucleotides not matched to a gene: 9. The CDR3 spans 17 residues. Germline values: CDR1 KGHDR, CDR2 SFDVKD. In DNA form, the CDR3 reads TGTGCCACCAGTGGATCGACTAGCGGGAGAACATCAGATACGCAGTATTTT. As protein: CATSGSTSGRTSDTQYF.

The chain carries TRBV20-1 and TRBJ2-1; TRBD2 matches at 7 bases. The CDR3 totals 15 residues. V lost 3 bases and J lost 2; bases outside the gene matches: 7. Germline values: CDR1 DFQATT, CDR2 SNEGSKA (reference sequence). CDR3 residues: CSARGLAGTYNEQFF. The DNA for the CDR3 is TGCAGTGCTAGGGGGTTAGCGGGCACCTACAATGAGCAGTTCTTC.

The rearrangement links TRBV7-8 to TRBJ2-3; 10 bases match TRBD2. With 5 bases clipped from V and 3 bases from J, the junction kept 8 bases outside the gene matches. The V gene's germline CDR1 is SGHVS and CDR2 FQNEAQ. The CDR3 extends over 16 amino acids. As DNA, the CDR3 is TGTGCCAGCAGCCCGCCCGGGACTAGCGAGACAGATACGCAGTATTTT. Amino acid sequence: CASSPPGTSETDTQYF.

This clonotype has only a few counts. The chain couples TRBV12-5 to TRBJ1-4; 9 bases map to TRBD1. The junction had 8 bases not matched to a gene; V was cut back by 5 bases and J by 7 bases. There are 15 residues in the CDR3. The germline gives CDR1 LGHNT, CDR2 FRNRAP. In DNA form, the CDR3 reads TGTGCTAGTGGTGGCGGGACAGGGACGGGTGAAAAACTGTTTTTT. This codes for CASGGGTGTGEKLFF. Together with reference TRBV12-5 and TRBJ1-4, the CDR3 gives the full variable domain: DARVTQTPRHKVTEMGQEVTMRCQPILGHNTVFWYRQTMMQGLELLAYFRNRAPLDDSGMPKDRFSAEMPDATLATLKIQPSEPRDSAVYFCASGGGTGTGEKLFFGSGTQLSVL.

In its sample, this clonotype was seen a few times. The genes are TRBV28 and TRBJ2-1; tentative D call: TRBD2 (5 bases). Germline CDR1 reads MDHEN; CDR2 reads SYDVKM. V gave up 2 bases and J gave up 8 bases, with 7 bases separating them. The CDR3 is made up of 12 amino acids. In DNA, the CDR3 is TGTGCCAGCAGTTTAACGGACTATGAGCAGTTCTTC. Translating gives CASSLTDYEQFF.

This clonotype was observed once. The chain couples TRBV6-2 or TRBV6-3 to TRBJ1-2; 8 bases fit TRBD1. The germline CDR1 and CDR2 sequences are MNHEY and SVGEGT. This CDR3 has 14 residues. V dropped 5 bases and J dropped 4; count of bases not matched to a gene: 6. For the CDR3, the DNA is TGTGCCAGCAGTAACCGACAGGGGACCTATGGCTACACCTTC. Residues: CASSNRQGTYGYTF.

V gene TRBV4-1 combines with J gene TRBJ2-7; 7 nucleotides match TRBD2. This CDR3 is built from 16 residues. Losses at the gene ends were 0 bases for V and 3 bases for J; bases not matched to a gene: 8. Germline values: CDR1 MGHRA, CDR2 YSYEKL. In DNA, the CDR3 is TGCGCCAGCAGCCAAGACCTGTCGGGGGGACGCTACGAGCAGTACTTC. Translating gives CASSQDLSGGRYEQYF.

This chain joins TRBV20-1 and TRBJ2-7; TRBD2 matches at 10 bases. Trimming took 4 bases from V and 0 from J; bases not matched to a gene: 3. This CDR3 has 14 residues. The germline CDR1 and CDR2 sequences are DFQATT and SNEGSKA (reference sequence). The CDR3 loop is CSAIPSGSSYEQYF. CDR3 in DNA: TGCAGTGCTATCCCTAGCGGGAGCTCCTACGAGCAGTACTTC.

This clonotype has only a few counts. V is TRBV27 and J is TRBJ1-6; D is perhaps TRBD1 (6 bases). CDR3 length: 14 residues. Germline V gives CDR1 MNHEY, CDR2 SMNVEV (reference sequence). Trimming removed 3 bases from V and 7 bases from J, with 10 bases in between. CDR3 nucleotide sequence: TGTGCCAGCAGTTTCGGGGGCGCGAATTCACCCCTCCACTTT. As protein: CASSFGGANSPLHF.

The sample holds a few counts of this clonotype. This sequence joins TRBV27 and TRBJ2-7, with 7 bases that match TRBD1. The V segment lost 4 bases and the J segment 0 bases; nucleotides outside the gene matches: 9. Looked up from germline, CDR1 is MNHEY and CDR2 is SMNVEV (reference sequence). CDR3 length: 16 amino acids. The CDR3 DNA follows: TGTGCCAGCAGTTACGGTAGTGGGACAGCCTCCTACGAGCAGTACTTC. It translates to CASSYGSGTASYEQYF.

Many counts were recorded for this clonotype. This chain uses TRBV29-1 with TRBJ2-2; the match to TRBD2 covers 7 bases. The germline V gene encodes CDR1 SQVTM and CDR2 ANQGSEA. The CDR3 has 14 amino acids. V lost 4 bases to trimming and J lost 4 bases; unmatched junction nucleotides: 6. The CDR3 DNA reads as TGCAGCGTTGTGGGCGGGAGTCTCACCGGGGAGCTGTTTTTT. The encoded protein is CSVVGGSLTGELFF.

V is TRBV10-2 and J is TRBJ2-2; D is perhaps TRBD1 (6 bases). Germline CDR1 WSHSY, CDR2 SAAADI. This CDR3 contains 14 residues. V was trimmed by 6 bases and J by 1 base, leaving 9 bases between them. Written as DNA, the CDR3 is TGCGCCAGCAGGGGACACTGGAACACCGGGGAGCTGTTTTTT. It specifies CASRGHWNTGELFF.

The gene calls are TRBV27 and TRBJ2-7, with D perhaps TRBD2 (5 bases). The V end was cut by 6 bases, the J end by 2 bases, with 17 bases between. The CDR3 loop spans 15 amino acids. The V gene's germline CDR1 is MNHEY and CDR2 SMNVEV (reference sequence). In nucleotides, the CDR3 is TGTGCCAGCAGATCCCTCGCGGGTGACACCTACGAGCAGTACTTC. Amino acids: CASRSLAGDTYEQYF.

The chain employs TRBV11-2 and TRBJ2-1; D is unresolved. Germline V CDR1 and CDR2: SGHAT, FQNNGV. The CDR3 has 18 residues. Between the trimmed V and J ends, which lost 5 bases and 0 bases, there was a span of 20 bases. CDR3 coding DNA: TGTGCCAGCAGCCCCCCCCCGCTAGTGAGCGTCTCCTACAATGAGCAGTTCTTC. Translation gives CASSPPPLVSVSYNEQFF.

This clonotype was detected many times. The chain has TRBV7-8 and TRBJ2-7, with D hard to call. The CDR3 is 14 residues long. Trimming left V 6 bases short and J 0 bases short, with 12 bases between. Germline CDR1 SGHVS, CDR2 FQNEAQ. The CDR3 DNA reads TGTGCCAGCAGTCCATCAGTATACTCCTACGAGCAGTACTTC. Amino acid sequence: CASSPSVYSYEQYF.

Only a few counts were recorded for this clonotype. The chain uses TRBV12-3 or TRBV12-4 and TRBJ2-7, with D unresolved. The CDR3 is 14 residues long. V was trimmed by 5 bases and J by 2 bases, leaving 13 bases between them. CDR3 sequence reads: CASSPPWQAYEQYF. Written as DNA, the CDR3 is TGTGCCAGCAGTCCCCCGTGGCAGGCCTACGAGCAGTACTTC.

The rearrangement joins TRBV28 to TRBJ2-5; D perhaps matches TRBD1 (6 bases). Trimming removed 3 bases from V and 1 base from J, with 12 bases in between. The germline V gene has CDR1 MDHEN and CDR2 SYDVKM. The CDR3 spans 15 residues. The CDR3 here is CASSLYDRSQETQYF. The CDR3 coding sequence is TGTGCCAGCAGTTTGTACGACAGGAGCCAAGAGACCCAGTACTTC.

This sequence joins TRBV4-1 and TRBJ2-1; D gene ambiguous. V lost 1 base and J 6 bases, leaving 19 bases between the germline ends. The CDR3 spans 17 residues. Germline CDR1 reads MGHRA; CDR2 reads YSYEKL. The DNA for the CDR3 is TGCGCCAGCAGCCAAGGTTCTTCGGAACCGACCCCCAATGAGCAGTTCTTC. Amino acids: CASSQGSSEPTPNEQFF.